A selection of T cell receptor beta chains follows, all from one sample in a study of regulatory T cells in long-lasting Graves disease. TCRdb independently ran MiXCR on the multiplex PCR reads; one entry per CDR3 protein. The sample shows 700,000 or so distinct CDR3 sequences, around 30% of them seen only once. The source was peripheral blood mononuclear cells (PBMCs), collected when the disease was refractory, from a patient treated with antithyroid drugs. These receptors originate from a female donor with Graves disease. Both conserved end residues are part of each CDR3. A D gene is named only where the DNA matches it firmly. Rows give clone size only sometimes, using once, few, many, or a class for an expanded clone.

d_gene,abundance,v_gene,j_gene,CDR3nt,CDR3aa
-,few,TRBV20-1,TRBJ1-5,TGCAGTGCTCACGAGACGGGTTCCCCGATGTTTAAAGCCCAGCATTTT,CSAHETGSPMFKAQHF
-,-,TRBV6-1,TRBJ1-2,TGTGCCGGCAAAGGGGTCTATGGCTACACCTTC,CAGKGVYGYTF
-,-,TRBV10-2,TRBJ1-2,TGCGCCAGCAGTGAGTCGGCAGGAAGGAGGGGCTACACCTTC,CASSESAGRRGYTF
-,-,TRBV5-1,TRBJ1-5,TGCGCCAGCAGCTCGGACAGTCTCTCTAGCAATCAGCCCCAGCATTTT,CASSSDSLSSNQPQHF
-,many,TRBV30,TRBJ2-2,TGTGCCTGGAAAGCCGGGGAGCTGTTTTTT,CAWKAGELFF
-,many,TRBV2,TRBJ2-7,TGTGCCAGCAGTGAATTGGCCAATAAGCAGTACTTC,CASSELANKQYF
-,many,TRBV2,TRBJ1-1,TGTGCCACCACACCGGACACGCGTGGGACTGAAGCTTTCTTT,CATTPDTRGTEAFF
-,-,TRBV27,TRBJ2-3,TGTGCCAGCAGTTTACGAGTGGGCACAGATACGCAGTATTTT,CASSLRVGTDTQYF
TRBD2,few,TRBV12-3/TRBV12-4,TRBJ2-2,TGTGCCAGCAGTTTAGAGGGACTAGCGGGAGCTCGTATCACCGGGGAGCTGTTTTTT,CASSLEGLAGARITGELFF
TRBD2,-,TRBV11-2,TRBJ2-3,TGTGCCAGCAGCCCCAGGCTAGCGGGACTTTCAGATACGCAGTATTTT,CASSPRLAGLSDTQYF
-,-,TRBV27,TRBJ1-1,TGTGCCAGCAGTCGGGGGCGGATGAACACTGAAGCTTTCTTT,CASSRGRMNTEAFF
TRBD2,few,TRBV20-1,TRBJ2-6,TGCAGTGCTATTAAACTAGCGGAGTTCTCTGGGGCCAACGTCCTGACTTTC,CSAIKLAEFSGANVLTF
TRBD2,-,TRBV20-1,TRBJ2-7,TGCAGTGCTCAGGGACTAGCGGGATCCGAGCAGTACTTC,CSAQGLAGSEQYF